This entry lists 24 T cell receptor beta chains sequenced from one sample in a study of blood T cell repertoires in COVID-19. Generated by immunoSEQ multiplex PCR, the TCRdb table keeps only in-frame clones and is missing some. Among some 240,000 clones, about 80% were seen once, and the ten largest hold over 8%. The sequencing input was peripheral blood. These TCRs come from a woman of 80 years or more with acute or convalescent COVID-19.

This chain joins TRBV5-1 and TRBJ2-5; a weak D match, TRBD1 (6 bases). CDR3 length: 15 amino acids. V was shortened by 4 bases and J by 5 bases, with 18 bases between the two germline ends. Germline V gene sequence: CDR1 SGHRS, CDR2 YFSETQ. This chain's CDR3 is CASSRDSGHQETQYF. The CDR3 bases are TGCGCCAGCAGCCGGGATTCGGGACATCAGGAGACCCAGTACTTC.

The rearrangement uses TRBV6-2 or TRBV6-3 and TRBJ1-2; a possible D gene is TRBD1 (5 bases). Trimming removed 2 bases from V and 8 bases from J, with 15 bases in between. The germline V gene has CDR1 MNHEY and CDR2 SVGEGT. This CDR3 contains 14 residues. CDR3 sequence: CASSYTGLPLGYTF. Written as DNA, the CDR3 is TGTGCCAGCAGTTACACAGGTCTACCCCTCGGCTACACCTTC.

This clone was seen a single time. The V call is TRBV30, the J call TRBJ1-2; 7 bases agree with TRBD1. This CDR3 contains 13 residues. CDR1 GTSNPN and CDR2 SVGIG come from the germline V gene (reference sequence). J gave up 2 bases and V 7 bases, and 7 bases lay outside the gene matches. This CDR3 reads CALRDSPNYGYTF. The CDR3 bases are TGTGCCTTAAGGGACAGCCCGAACTATGGCTACACCTTC.

This chain joins TRBV3-1 (or the pseudogene TRBV3-2) and TRBJ1-2, with 7 bases that match TRBD1. The CDR3 is made up of 12 amino acids. The J segment lost 4 bases and the V segment lost 5 bases, leaving 1 base of the junction unmatched. Germline CDR1 LGHDT, CDR2 YNNKEL (reference sequence). CDR3 nucleotide sequence: TGTGCCAGCAGCGAGGGGGCCTATGGCTACACCTTC. It specifies CASSEGAYGYTF.

The CDR3 loop reads CASSLAYSGLNEQFF. CDR3 sequence (DNA): TGTGCCAGCAGCTTAGCTTACTCTGGGCTCAATGAGCAGTTCTTC. This chain connects TRBV11-3 to TRBJ2-1; D uncertain. V lost 1 base to trimming and J lost 6 bases, with 13 bases between them. CDR1 is SGHNT, CDR2 YENEEA, per germline. The CDR3 covers 15 residues. Variable domain in full (rest from reference TRBV11-3 and TRBJ2-1): EAGVVQSPRYKIIEKKQPVAFWCNPISGHNTLYWYLQNLGQGPELLIRYENEEAVDDSQLPKDRFSAERLKGVDSTLKIQPAELGDSAVYLCASSLAYSGLNEQFFGPGTRLTVL.

The count of this clone is one. For the CDR3, the DNA is TGTGCCAGCAGCCCCAGACAGATTAACTATGGCTACACCTTC. It yields the protein CASSPRQINYGYTF. The chain couples TRBV3-1 (or the pseudogene TRBV3-2) to TRBJ1-2; possible D gene TRBD1, 5 bases. This CDR3 comprises 14 residues. V lost 4 bases and J lost 1, with 10 bases in between. The germline V gene has CDR1 LGHDT and CDR2 YNNKEL (reference sequence).

The chain joins TRBV3-1 (or the pseudogene TRBV3-2) to TRBJ1-6; no reliable D call. CDR1 is LGHDT and CDR2 is YNNKEL in the germline V gene (reference sequence). CDR3 size: 12 residues. Deletions cut 3 bases from V and 14 bases from J, with 11 bases between. This CDR3 reads CASSHRGGTLHF. The CDR3 nucleotides read TGTGCCAGCAGCCACCGGGGAGGGACCCTCCACTTT.

This chain's CDR3 is CASSIGTVTGELFF. The CDR3 nucleotides read TGTGCCAGTAGTATAGGGACAGTCACCGGGGAGCTGTTTTTT. The V and J genes are TRBV19 and TRBJ2-2, with a possible D match to TRBD1 (6 bases). Germline CDR1 and CDR2: LNHDA and SQIVND (reference sequence). There are 14 residues in the CDR3. Trimming left V 1 base short and J 4 bases short, with 7 bases between. The variable domain in full, with the rest retrieved from reference TRBV19 and TRBJ2-2, is DGGITQSPKYLFRKEGQNVTLSCEQNLNHDAMYWYRQDPGQGLRLIYYSQIVNDFQKGDIAEGYSVSREKKESFPLTVTSAQKNPTAFYLCASSIGTVTGELFFGEGSRLTVL.

The genes are TRBV5-5 and TRBJ1-5; tentative D call: TRBD1 (5 bases). The CDR3 loop spans 17 amino acids. Germline V gene lookup returns CDR1 SGHKS and CDR2 YYEKEE (reference sequence). V was pared by 2 bases and J by 5 bases, with 20 bases between. CDR3: CASSFSAKTVGDQPQHF. CDR3 bases: TGTGCCAGCAGCTTCAGCGCGAAGACAGTAGGTGATCAGCCCCAGCATTTT.

The chain is built from TRBV9 and TRBJ2-7; 8 bases match TRBD2. The CDR3 length is 15 residues. Looked up from germline, CDR1 is SGDLS and CDR2 is YYNGEE. The V and J ends lost 0 bases and 1 base, in that order; junction bases with no gene match: 3. The CDR3 is CASSVGAGESYEQYF. In nucleotides, the CDR3 is TGTGCCAGCAGCGTAGGAGCGGGGGAGTCCTACGAGCAGTACTTC. The whole variable domain, filled in from reference TRBV9 and TRBJ2-7, reads DSGVTQTPKHLITATGQRVTLRCSPRSGDLSVYWYQQSLDQGLQFLIQYYNGEERAKGNILERFSAQQFPDLHSELNLSSLELGDSALYFCASSVGAGESYEQYFGPGTRLTVT.

The chain joins TRBV7-2 to TRBJ2-7; D unclear. Per the germline V gene, CDR1 is SGHTA and CDR2 is FQGNSA. V lost 5 bases and J lost 5, with 16 bases in between. The CDR3 runs 14 residues. The CDR3 loop reads CASSVSWAKDEQYF. The CDR3 nucleotides are TGTGCCAGCAGCGTTAGTTGGGCCAAAGACGAGCAGTACTTC.

The table lists this clone with a count of one. V usage is TRBV27 and J usage is TRBJ1-5, with TRBD1 matching 9 bases. The germline V gene encodes CDR1 MNHEY and CDR2 SMNVEV (reference sequence). The CDR3 is 16 amino acids. The ends lost 4 bases at V and 9 bases at J; junction bases unmatched: 13. This chain's CDR3 is CASSSLPGTGFLPQHF. In DNA, the CDR3 is TGTGCCAGCAGTTCCTTACCCGGGACAGGGTTTCTGCCCCAGCATTTT.

The chain has TRBV5-1 and TRBJ1-1; D gene ambiguous. The CDR3 consists of 14 residues. Germline V lookup: CDR1 SGHRS, CDR2 YFSETQ. Trimming took 2 bases from V and 0 from J, leaving 8 bases between them. CDR3 residues: CASSFEGLNTEAFF. The CDR3 nucleotides are TGCGCCAGCAGCTTTGAGGGTTTGAACACTGAAGCTTTCTTT.

The rearrangement links TRBV13 to TRBJ2-1; 10 nucleotides match TRBD1. Trimming removed 4 bases from V and 4 bases from J; junction bases left unmatched: 4. Germline lookup yields CDR1 PRHDT and CDR2 FYEKMQ (reference sequence). CDR3 size: 15 residues. The CDR3 coding sequence is TGTGCCAGCAGCTCCCGGGACAGGGGATACAATGAGCAGTTCTTC. Amino acids: CASSSRDRGYNEQFF. The entire variable domain, with the rest obtained from reference TRBV13 and TRBJ2-1, is as follows: AAGVIQSPRHLIKEKRETATLKCYPIPRHDTVYWYQQGPGQDPQFLISFYEKMQSDKGSIPDRFSAQQFSDYHSELNMSSLELGDSALYFCASSSRDRGYNEQFFGPGTRLTVL.

Remarks on this clone: The same CDR3 can be traced to other DNA sequences in this sample. The chain has TRBV3-1 (or the pseudogene TRBV3-2) and TRBJ1-1; the D is unclear. The ends were cut back, 4 bases at V and 1 base at J, with 7 bases in the middle. The CDR3 has 13 amino acids. Germline lookup yields CDR1 LGHDT and CDR2 YNNKEL (reference sequence). CDR3 DNA sequence: TGTGCCAGCAGCCCCGGGAAGAACACTGAAGCTTTCTTT. Translation: CASSPGKNTEAFF.

The CDR3 DNA sequence: TGCAGCGTTTGGGGAGGGACAGGGTCGAACTATGGCTACACCTTC. It translates to CSVWGGTGSNYGYTF. V is TRBV29-1 and J is TRBJ1-2; 9 bases are shared with TRBD1. Trimming took 5 bases from V and 2 from J; bases not matched to a gene: 9. Germline assignment: CDR1 SQVTM and CDR2 ANQGSEA. The CDR3 contains 15 residues.

The chain uses TRBV6-5 and TRBJ2-3; D is perhaps TRBD2 (5 bases). The CDR3 covers 11 residues. Trimming left V 6 bases short and J 11 bases short, with 12 bases between. From germline, CDR1 is MNHEY and CDR2 SVGAGI. CDR3 sequence reads: CASSVGGEQYF. The CDR3 nucleotides read TGTGCCAGCAGCGTCGGAGGCGAGCAGTATTTT.

The V and J genes are TRBV5-3 and TRBJ1-2; a possible D gene is TRBD1 (6 bases). TRBV5-3 is identified as an open reading frame with a role that is uncertain. The CDR3 runs 13 residues. Trimming shortened V by 6 bases and J by 6 bases, and 15 bases separated the two germline ends. The CDR3 region is CARNGQGSDGYTF. For the CDR3, the DNA is TGTGCCAGAAATGGGCAGGGGTCCGATGGCTACACCTTC.

The V and J genes are TRBV9 and TRBJ2-1; 9 positions match TRBD2. V shed 0 bases and J 7 bases; nucleotides not matched to a gene: 8. The length of the CDR3 is 16 residues. From germline, CDR1 is SGDLS and CDR2 YYNGEE. CDR3 coding DNA: TGTGCCAGCAGCGTAGTTCCTAGCGGGGCCTTAAATGAGCAGTTCTTC. Its protein product is CASSVVPSGALNEQFF.

The chain recombines TRBV11-2 with TRBJ2-1; 10 bases map to TRBD2. The junction had 6 bases not matched to a gene; V was cut back by 2 bases and J by 5 bases. This CDR3 region has 16 residues. CDR1 and CDR2 from the germline V gene are SGHAT and FQNNGV. CDR3 protein: CASSLHYSGGDNEQFF. DNA for the CDR3: TGTGCCAGCAGCTTACACTACAGCGGGGGGGACAATGAGCAGTTCTTC.

This clone was seen more than once but under ten times. The rearrangement uses TRBV5-4 and TRBJ2-5; possibly TRBD2 for D (6 bases). V was trimmed by 1 base and J by 7 bases, leaving 11 bases between them. CDR3 length equals 13 residues. Germline CDR1 and CDR2: SGHNT and YYREEE (reference sequence). In DNA form, the CDR3 reads TGTGCCAGCAGCTTGTACGGGGGAGGGACCCAGTACTTC. Translation gives CASSLYGGGTQYF.

The V call is TRBV28, the J call TRBJ1-3; weak D call: TRBD1 (5 bases). The CDR3 length is 15 residues. V was trimmed by 6 bases and J by 0 bases, leaving 12 bases between them. The V gene's germline CDR1 is MDHEN and CDR2 SYDVKM. The CDR3: CASSWGGFSGNTIYF. The CDR3 nucleotides read TGTGCCAGCAGCTGGGGGGGATTCTCTGGAAACACCATATATTTT. Based on the CDR3 plus reference TRBV28 and TRBJ1-3, the full variable domain is DVKVTQSSRYLVKRTGEKVFLECVQDMDHENMFWYRQDPGLGLRLIYFSYDVKMKEKGDIPEGYSVSREKKERFSLILESASTNQTSMYLCASSWGGFSGNTIYFGEGSWLTVV.

V usage is TRBV7-8 and J usage is TRBJ2-7; 8 nucleotides align to TRBD2. There are 15 residues in the CDR3. J lost 7 bases, V lost 7 bases, and 15 bases had no gene match. CDR1 is SGHVS and CDR2 is FQNEAQ in the germline V gene. CDR3 in amino acids: CASNALDGREGEQYF. The CDR3 DNA follows: TGTGCCAGCAACGCCCTCGACGGGAGGGAGGGAGAGCAGTACTTC.

Worth noting for this clone: Given a much more abundant clone one base away, this may be a read error. This chain connects TRBV11-1 to TRBJ1-1; D gene unclear. Trimming left V 5 bases short and J 0 bases short, with 7 bases between. Germline V lookup: CDR1 SGHAT, CDR2 FQDESV (reference sequence). There are 13 residues in the CDR3. In DNA, the CDR3 is TGTGCCAGCAGCACAGACATGAACACTGAAGCTTTCTTT. Its protein product is CASSTDMNTEAFF.